Listed here are 9 T cell receptor beta chains from one sample, sequenced in a study of blood T cells in healthy people across ages. Primers used in a second PCR of roughly 6 to 11 cycles were a sample-barcoded 5' primer and a J-beta primer mix. From the 5' RACE reads, TCRdb called clonotypes with MiXCR, one entry per CDR3 protein. The sample shows roughly 680,000 distinct CDR3 sequences, around 49% of them seen only once. The sequencing sample was made of blood. The receptors shown here come from a woman aged 60 to 75 in good health.

The CDR3 DNA reads TGCGCCAGCAGCTTGGACGCAGGGTCCGCGGAGACCCAGTACTTC. This codes for CASSLDAGSAETQYF. The chain is built from TRBV5-1 and TRBJ2-5; possible D gene TRBD1, 5 bases. CDR1 is SGHRS, CDR2 YFSETQ, per germline. This CDR3 comprises 15 residues. Trimming cost V 0 bases and J 5 bases, with 14 bases left between them.

The chain combines TRBV29-1 with TRBJ2-1; 10 bases fit TRBD2. The V gene end was trimmed by 4 bases and the J gene end by 3 bases; junction bases not matched to a gene: 6. CDR1 and CDR2 (germline): SQVTM, ANQGSEA. The CDR3 contains 15 residues. CDR3 nucleotides: TGCAGCGTTGGCCTAGCGGGAGACATCTACAATGAGCAGTTCTTC. Its translation is CSVGLAGDIYNEQFF.

V and J are TRBV3-1 and TRBJ2-3, with D unclear. V was cut by 5 bases and J by 5 bases, with 11 bases left in between. The CDR3 sequence is 13 residues long. Germline assignment: CDR1 LGHDT and CDR2 YNNKEL (reference sequence). For the CDR3, the DNA is TGTGCCAGCAGCGAAACTGGTGTAGATACGCAGTATTTT. Residues: CASSETGVDTQYF.

The chain combines TRBV7-9 with TRBJ2-7, with TRBD2 identical over 11 bases. The tail of the sequence fits TRBJ2-5 better, so the J call may be wrong. This CDR3 has 16 amino acids. CDR1 SEHNR and CDR2 FQNEAQ come from the germline V gene (reference sequence). The CDR3 spells CASSPSRLAGRETQYF. CDR3 bases: TGTGCCAGCAGCCCGTCCCGACTAGCGGGACGGGAGACCCAGTACTTC.

This clonotype was seen a handful of times. The gene calls are TRBV4-2 and TRBJ2-1; weak D call: TRBD1 (5 bases). The CDR3 spans 12 residues. Trimming removed 2 bases at V and 7 bases at J, with 6 bases between. Germline values: CDR1 LGHNA, CDR2 YNFKEQ. Written as DNA, the CDR3 is TGTGCCAGCAGCCAAAGGGGTAATGAGCAGTTCTTC. Protein product: CASSQRGNEQFF.

This clonotype was seen at least ten times. This chain uses TRBV9 with TRBJ2-7, with 9 positions matching TRBD2. The V gene end was trimmed by 5 bases and the J gene end by 2 bases; junction bases not matched to a gene: 11. From germline, CDR1 is SGDLS and CDR2 YYNGEE. This CDR3 has 16 residues. For the CDR3, the DNA is TGTGCCAGCAGTGCCGGGGGGGCTAGCGGGGCCTACGAGCAGTACTTC. This gives the protein CASSAGGASGAYEQYF.

This clonotype was observed a few times. The rearrangement joins TRBV5-1 to TRBJ2-5; D is uncertain. The J call may be in error: the DNA end matches TRBJ2-7 better. Germline CDR1 is SGHRS and CDR2 is YFSETQ. The length of the CDR3 is 13 residues. Written as DNA, the CDR3 is TGCGCCAGCAGCTTTGCAGGAGCCTACGAGCAGTACTTC. Translating it yields CASSFAGAYEQYF.

In this sample, this clonotype turned up many times. The rearrangement links TRBV28 to TRBJ1-2; D is ambiguous. The ends were cut back, 7 bases at V and 4 bases at J, with 16 bases in the middle. There are 14 residues in the CDR3. CDR1 MDHEN and CDR2 SYDVKM come from the germline V gene. The CDR3 bases are TGTGCCAGCACCAATCAAGACGAGGGCTATGGCTACACCTTC. It codes for CASTNQDEGYGYTF.

A few counts support this clonotype. The chain uses TRBV18 and TRBJ2-7; 16 bases match TRBD2. CDR3 length equals 15 residues. The J segment lost 7 bases and the V segment lost 3 bases, leaving 3 bases of the junction unmatched. Germline loops: CDR1 KGHSH, CDR2 LQKENI. CDR3 amino acids: CASSPKGLAGGEQYF. For the CDR3, the DNA is TGTGCCAGCTCACCCAAGGGACTAGCGGGAGGGGAGCAGTACTTC.